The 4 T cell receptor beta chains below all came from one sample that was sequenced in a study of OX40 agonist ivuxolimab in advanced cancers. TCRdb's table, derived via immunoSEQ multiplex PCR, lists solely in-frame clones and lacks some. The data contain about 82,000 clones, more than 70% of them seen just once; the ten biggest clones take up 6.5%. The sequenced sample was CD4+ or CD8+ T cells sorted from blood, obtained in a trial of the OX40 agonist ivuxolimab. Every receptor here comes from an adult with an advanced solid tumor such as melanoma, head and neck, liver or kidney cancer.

The CDR3 nucleotides read TGTGCCAGTAGTACTCCAGGGGAGGTTGGGTACGAGCAGTACTTC. Translation: CASSTPGEVGYEQYF. This sequence joins TRBV19 and TRBJ2-7; tentatively, D is TRBD1 or TRBD2 (6 bases each). Trimming pared 4 bases from V and 4 bases from J, leaving 17 bases between. This CDR3 region has 15 residues. Germline V gene lookup returns CDR1 LNHDA and CDR2 SQIVND (reference sequence).

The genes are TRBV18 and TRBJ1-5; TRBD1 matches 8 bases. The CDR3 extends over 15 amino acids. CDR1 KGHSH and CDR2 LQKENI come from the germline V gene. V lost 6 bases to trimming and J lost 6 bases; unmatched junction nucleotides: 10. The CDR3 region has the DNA TGTGCCAGCTCTCTCGAGGACAGGGAGGGTCAGCCCCAGCATTTT. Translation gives CASSLEDREGQPQHF.

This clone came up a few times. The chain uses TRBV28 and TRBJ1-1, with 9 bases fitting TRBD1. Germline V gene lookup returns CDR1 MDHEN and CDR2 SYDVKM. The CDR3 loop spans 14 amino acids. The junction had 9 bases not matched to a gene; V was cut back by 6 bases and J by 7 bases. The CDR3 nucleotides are TGTGCCAGCAGCCCGGACAGGGGTTATAGTGAAGCTTTCTTT. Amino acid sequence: CASSPDRGYSEAFF.

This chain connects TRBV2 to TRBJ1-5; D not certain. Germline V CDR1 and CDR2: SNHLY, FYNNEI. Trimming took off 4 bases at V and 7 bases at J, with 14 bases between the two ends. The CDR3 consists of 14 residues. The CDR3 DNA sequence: TGTGCCAGCAGTGTTTTCGGGGATAACCAGCCCCAGCATTTT. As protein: CASSVFGDNQPQHF.